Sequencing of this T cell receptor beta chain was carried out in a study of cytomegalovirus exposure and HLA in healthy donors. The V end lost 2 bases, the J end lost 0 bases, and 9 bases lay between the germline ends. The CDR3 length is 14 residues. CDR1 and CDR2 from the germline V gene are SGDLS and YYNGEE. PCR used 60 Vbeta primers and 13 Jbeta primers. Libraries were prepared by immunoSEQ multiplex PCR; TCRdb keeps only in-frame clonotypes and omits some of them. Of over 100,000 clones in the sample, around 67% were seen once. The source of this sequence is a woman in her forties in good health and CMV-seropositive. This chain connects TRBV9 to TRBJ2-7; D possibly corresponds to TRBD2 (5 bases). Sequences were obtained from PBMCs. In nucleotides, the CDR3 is TGTGCCAGCAGCGTCTCAGCGGCCTCCTACGAGCAGTACTTC. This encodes CASSVSAASYEQYF.